These 12 T cell receptor beta chains came from one sample sequenced in a study of regulatory T cells in long-lasting Graves disease (dated by TCRdb to the early 2020s). The time point tag for this specimen amounts to: newly diagnosed GD, antithyroid drugs for less than 3 months. For both TCR sequencing and RNA sequencing, RNA was extracted from PBMCs in TRIzol. Libraries came from multiplex PCR. The data were produced on an Illumina HiSeq 4000. TCR beta libraries were built with iRepertoire HTBI primers and Arm-PCR amplification of CDR3 regions. The raw public data were reprocessed by TCRdb itself: fastp quality trimming at Q25, MiXCR clonotype calling, in-frame beta chains only. Under each unique CDR3 protein, matching rows form one entry showing the most common genes and DNA. The table for this sample lists around 320,000 distinct CDR3 sequences; over 15% of them were counted only once. The top ten constitute roughly 27% of the sample.

The sample also formed part of further work on T cells in Graves' hyperthyroidism and ophthalmopathy.

This specimen was peripheral blood mononuclear cells (PBMCs), taken at new diagnosis, from a patient treated with antithyroid drugs. These receptors all stem from a man in his forties with Graves disease. Donor details come from another sample of the same person, matched by shared clones.

There are many counts of this clonotype. The V gene is TRBV2, the J gene TRBJ2-3; tentatively, D is TRBD1 (6 bases). The CDR3 has 15 residues. V was pared by 7 bases and J by 0 bases, with 14 bases between. Germline V gene data show CDR1 as SNHLY and CDR2 as FYNNEI. As DNA, the CDR3 is TGTGCCAGCATGCCGAGGGGGTTGAGCACAGATACGCAGTATTTT. Translating it yields CASMPRGLSTDTQYF.

As for this clonotype: A far larger clone is off by one base, so a read error is likely. The rearrangement uses TRBV7-2 and TRBJ2-5, with 9 bases that match TRBD1. The assigned J gene may be wrong: the sequence end matches TRBJ2-7 better. Germline CDR1 SGHTA, CDR2 FQGNSA. CDR3 size: 14 residues. The CDR3 reads CTSSRTGGKYEQYF. The DNA of the CDR3 is TGTACCAGCAGCCGCACAGGGGGCAAGTACGAGCAGTACTTC.

This clonotype has just one count. A much larger clone lies a single base off, so this may be a read error. This chain uses TRBV6-2 or TRBV6-3 with TRBJ1-2; 7 bases match TRBD1. Unmatched junction bases numbered 6, after V lost 5 bases and J lost 6 bases. The CDR3 length is 13 residues. CDR1 and CDR2 (germline): MNHEY, SVGEGT. The CDR3: CASSETGNDGYTF. CDR3 coding DNA: TGTGCCAGCAGTGAGACAGGGAATGATGGCTACACCTTC.

This clonotype was found a few times. The V and J genes are TRBV19 and TRBJ2-5; D possibly corresponds to TRBD1 (5 bases). In germline, CDR1 is LNHDA, CDR2 SQIVND (reference sequence). The V and J ends lost 5 bases and 4 bases respectively, with 14 bases between them. This CDR3 contains 14 residues. CDR3 DNA: TGTGCCAGTAGTCCCAATAGGGGAAGAGAGACCCAGTACTTC. It encodes CASSPNRGRETQYF.

The chain combines TRBV3-1 with TRBJ2-2, with 9 bases identical to TRBD2. Looked up from germline, CDR1 is LGHDT and CDR2 is YNNKEL (reference sequence). V shed 4 bases, J shed 4 bases, and the junction held 1 base outside the gene matches. This CDR3 spans 14 amino acids. The CDR3 protein is CASSLTSGTGELFF. The DNA for the CDR3 is TGTGCCAGCAGCCTGACTAGCGGCACCGGGGAGCTGTTTTTT.

There are many counts of this clonotype. This chain joins TRBV5-6 and TRBJ2-1; D is perhaps TRBD2 (5 bases). CDR1 is SGHDT and CDR2 is YYEEEE in the germline V gene. Trimming took off 0 bases at V and 7 bases at J, with 11 bases between the two ends. CDR3 length: 14 amino acids. The CDR3, as DNA: TGTGCCAGCAGCTTGGCTTCCCCGGGAAATGAGCAGTTCTTC. The encoded protein is CASSLASPGNEQFF.

This clonotype was observed at least ten times. V usage is TRBV7-3 and J usage is TRBJ2-1, with a possible D match to TRBD2 (6 bases). Trimming removed 2 bases from V and 0 bases from J, with 8 bases in between. CDR3 length: 15 residues. The germline gives CDR1 SGHTA, CDR2 FQGTGA. Written as DNA, the CDR3 is TGTGCCAGCAGCTTAGGAGGGGCCTCCTACAATGAGCAGTTCTTC. Protein sequence: CASSLGGASYNEQFF. Complete variable domain (other parts from reference TRBV7-3 and TRBJ2-1): GAGVSQTPSNKVTEKGKYVELRCDPISGHTALYWYRQSLGQGPEFLIYFQGTGAADDSGLPNDRFFAVRPEGSVSTLKIQRTERGDSAVYLCASSLGGASYNEQFFGPGTRLTVL.

This rearrangement joins TRBV6-1 to TRBJ1-1; a weak D match, TRBD1 (6 bases). The CDR3 length is 16 residues. Germline loops: CDR1 MNHNS, CDR2 SASEGT. V lost 6 bases to trimming and J lost 0 bases, with 17 bases between them. Written as DNA, the CDR3 is TGTGCCAGCAGGAGGGGAGCAGGGGATTTGAACACTGAAGCTTTCTTT. Amino acids: CASRRGAGDLNTEAFF.

This clonotype was detected only a few times. The chain joins TRBV19 to TRBJ2-7; 9 nucleotides match TRBD2. The V and J ends lost 8 bases and 4 bases, in that order; junction bases with no gene match: 6. The CDR3 loop spans 13 amino acids. CDR1 and CDR2 (germline): LNHDA, SQIVND (reference sequence). The CDR3 bases are TGTGCCAGTGCTAGCGGGGAGAAATACGAGCAGTACTTC. This sequence encodes CASASGEKYEQYF. The whole variable domain, remainder taken from reference TRBV19 and TRBJ2-7, is DGGITQSPKYLFRKEGQNVTLSCEQNLNHDAMYWYRQDPGQGLRLIYYSQIVNDFQKGDIAEGYSVSREKKESFPLTVTSAQKNPTAFYLCASASGEKYEQYFGPGTRLTVT.

This clonotype was detected many times. The chain joins TRBV13 to TRBJ2-5; D is perhaps TRBD1 or TRBD2 (5 bases each). This CDR3 has 15 amino acids. Germline V gives CDR1 PRHDT, CDR2 FYEKMQ (reference sequence). Between the trimmed V and J ends, which lost 6 bases and 2 bases, there was a span of 16 bases. The CDR3 loop is CASSYFGARQETQYF. The CDR3 DNA follows: TGTGCCAGCAGTTACTTCGGGGCCAGACAAGAGACCCAGTACTTC.

Many counts were recorded for this clonotype. V usage is TRBV28 and J usage is TRBJ1-5; tentatively, D is TRBD1 (5 bases). The CDR3 is 14 residues long. Trimming removed 8 bases at V and 3 bases at J, with 14 bases between. The germline CDR1 and CDR2 sequences are MDHEN and SYDVKM. The CDR3 protein is CASHMGGYNQPQHF. In DNA form, the CDR3 reads TGTGCCAGCCATATGGGGGGGTACAATCAGCCCCAGCATTTT.

The rearrangement joins TRBV29-1 to TRBJ2-4, with D possibly being TRBD1 (6 bases). Trimming shortened V by 7 bases and J by 6 bases, and 10 bases separated the two germline ends. The CDR3 loop spans 11 amino acids. CDR1 is SQVTM, CDR2 ANQGSEA, per germline. The CDR3 DNA is TGCAGCGGGGGACAAACAAACATTCAGTACTTC. Translated: CSGGQTNIQYF.